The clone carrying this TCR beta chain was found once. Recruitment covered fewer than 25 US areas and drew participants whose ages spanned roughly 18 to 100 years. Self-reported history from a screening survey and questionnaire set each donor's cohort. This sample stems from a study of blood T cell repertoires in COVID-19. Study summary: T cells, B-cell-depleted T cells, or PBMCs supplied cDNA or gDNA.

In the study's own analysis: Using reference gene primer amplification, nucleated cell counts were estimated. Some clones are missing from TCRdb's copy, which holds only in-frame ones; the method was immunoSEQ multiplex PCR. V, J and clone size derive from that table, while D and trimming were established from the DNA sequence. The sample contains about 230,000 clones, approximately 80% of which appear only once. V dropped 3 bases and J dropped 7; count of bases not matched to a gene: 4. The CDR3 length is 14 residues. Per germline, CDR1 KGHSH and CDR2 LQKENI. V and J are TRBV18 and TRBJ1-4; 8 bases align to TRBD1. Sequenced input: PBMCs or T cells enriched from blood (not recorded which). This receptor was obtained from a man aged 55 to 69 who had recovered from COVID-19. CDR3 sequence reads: CASSPGQGVEKLFF. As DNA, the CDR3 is TGTGCCAGCTCACCCGGACAGGGTGTTGAAAAACTGTTTTTT.